Listed here are 32 T cell receptor beta chains from one sample, sequenced in a study of blood T cell repertoires in COVID-19. Sequencing used immunoSEQ multiplex PCR; TCRdb keeps in-frame clones, though not all of them. This table holds around 30,000 clones, 65% to 70% found once. Sequenced sample: peripheral blood. These receptors were collected from a human donor in a cohort sampled during active COVID-19.

V is TRBV9 and J is TRBJ1-3, with a tentative D call TRBD1 (6 bases). Trimming cost V 5 bases and J 3 bases, with 9 bases left between them. CDR3 length: 13 residues. Germline V CDR1 and CDR2: SGDLS, YYNGEE. CDR3 sequence (DNA): TGTGCCAGCAGTGGACAGCTTGGAAACACCATATATTTT. Translated, it gives CASSGQLGNTIYF.

Written as DNA, the CDR3 is TGTGCCAGCAGCGTAGCTACAGGCAAAAATGAAAAACTGTTTTTT. Translation gives CASSVATGKNEKLFF. This chain links TRBV9 with TRBJ1-4, with a weak D call TRBD1 (5 bases). The V gene lost 0 bases and the J gene lost 5 bases, with 11 bases spanning the gap. There are 15 residues in the CDR3. In germline, CDR1 is SGDLS, CDR2 YYNGEE.

The J gene is TRBJ1-2, the V gene TRBV15, with 10 bases lining up with TRBD1. Germline V CDR1 and CDR2: LNHNV, YYDKDF (reference sequence). V was clipped by 3 bases and J by 4 bases; unmatched bases: 11. This CDR3 comprises 17 residues. The CDR3 bases are TGTGCCACCAGCAGCTCTGGAGGGACAGGGGCTTTCTATGGCTACACCTTC. Translation gives CATSSSGGTGAFYGYTF.

V and J are TRBV5-4 and TRBJ2-7, with D perhaps matching TRBD2 (6 bases). Germline V gives CDR1 SGHNT, CDR2 YYREEE (reference sequence). The CDR3 has 15 residues. Trimming pared 4 bases from V and 0 bases from J, leaving 14 bases between. CDR3 protein: CASSPPGLSSYEQYF. DNA for the CDR3: TGTGCCAGCAGCCCGCCGGGACTGAGCTCCTACGAGCAGTACTTC.

This clone was seen only once. The chain uses TRBV6-2 or TRBV6-3 and TRBJ2-3, with TRBD2 identical over 9 bases. Germline CDR1 MNHEY, CDR2 SVGEGT. J was trimmed by 7 bases and V by 2 bases; bases with no gene match: 4. The CDR3 runs to 14 residues. CDR3 in amino acids: CASSYGLAKNTQYF. The DNA for the CDR3 is TGTGCCAGCAGTTACGGACTAGCGAAAAATACGCAGTATTTT.

This chain links TRBV25-1 with TRBJ2-1; D remains ambiguous. Germline assignment: CDR1 MGHDK and CDR2 SYGVNS. CDR3 size: 12 residues. Deletions cut 1 base from V and 8 bases from J, with 6 bases between. CDR3 DNA sequence: TGTGCCAGCAGTGAATTTAGATATGAGCAGTTCTTC. Protein sequence: CASSEFRYEQFF.

CDR3 in amino acids: CSVAVDGYTF. The DNA for the CDR3 is TGCAGCGTTGCAGTGGATGGCTACACCTTC. The rearrangement links TRBV29-1 to TRBJ1-2; D unresolved. Trimming stripped 4 bases from V and 6 bases from J, with 6 bases between. This CDR3 is 10 amino acids long. Per the germline V gene, CDR1 is SQVTM and CDR2 is ANQGSEA.

J is TRBJ1-2 and V is TRBV5-4, with TRBD1 as a possible D gene (5 bases). Trimming stripped 1 base from V and 7 bases from J, with 11 bases between. CDR3 length: 13 residues. The germline gives CDR1 SGHNT, CDR2 YYREEE (reference sequence). The CDR3 loop reads CASSLTGGVGYTF. The CDR3 nucleotides read TGTGCCAGCAGCTTGACCGGGGGGGTTGGCTACACCTTC.

The chain uses TRBV23-1 and TRBJ2-5, with D perhaps matching TRBD1 (5 bases). TRBV23-1 is flagged as an ORF with uncertain function. Trimming stripped 8 bases from V and 5 bases from J, with 12 bases between. This CDR3 spans 12 amino acids. The CDR3 sequence is CASGATSETQYF. The CDR3 region has the DNA TGCGCCAGCGGGGCCACCTCGGAGACCCAGTACTTC.

The rearrangement uses TRBV7-8 and TRBJ2-1; 8 bases line up with TRBD2. The germline V gene encodes CDR1 SGHVS and CDR2 FQNEAQ. Trimming cost V 2 bases and J 5 bases; bases outside gene matches: 5. The CDR3 is 15 residues long. CDR3 sequence reads: CASSLSGRADNEQFF. The CDR3 DNA is TGTGCCAGCAGCTTATCCGGGAGGGCCGACAATGAGCAGTTCTTC.

The chain combines TRBV5-4 with TRBJ1-3, with 7 bases aligning to TRBD1. The CDR3 runs to 15 residues. Per the germline V gene, CDR1 is SGHNT and CDR2 is YYREEE (reference sequence). Germline trimming cut 4 bases from V and 2 bases from J; bases unmatched to any gene: 6. In nucleotides, the CDR3 is TGTGCCAGCAGCAGAACAGGGGCTCCTGGAAACACCATATATTTT. It specifies CASSRTGAPGNTIYF.

V is TRBV6-6 and J is TRBJ1-6, with 7 nucleotides matching TRBD1. The CDR3 consists of 16 residues. CDR1 and CDR2 (germline): MNHNY, SVGAGI (reference sequence). Losses at the gene ends were 5 bases for V and 1 base for J; bases not matched to a gene: 5. DNA of the CDR3: TGTGCCAGCAGTAAGAGGACAGGTTCCTATAATTCACCCCTCCACTTT. Protein product: CASSKRTGSYNSPLHF.

The chain employs TRBV19 and TRBJ1-1, with 7 bases matching TRBD1. The V and J ends lost 5 bases and 5 bases, in that order; junction bases with no gene match: 5. Germline CDR1 LNHDA, CDR2 SQIVND (reference sequence). This CDR3 contains 13 residues. In nucleotides, the CDR3 is TGTGCCAGTAGTCCTACCAGGGGGACTGAAGCTTTCTTT. It encodes CASSPTRGTEAFF.

This chain links TRBV11-3 with TRBJ2-1, with TRBD2 as a possible D gene (6 bases). The V and J ends lost 5 bases and 0 bases respectively, with 14 bases between them. This CDR3 region has 16 residues. Germline V lookup: CDR1 SGHNT, CDR2 YENEEA. The CDR3 DNA reads TGTGCCAGCAGCGAAAAGGGACTCTACTCCTACAATGAGCAGTTCTTC. This translates into CASSEKGLYSYNEQFF.

V usage is TRBV6-5 and J usage is TRBJ1-1; D perhaps matches TRBD1 (5 bases). The V gene lost 6 bases and the J gene lost 5 bases, with 13 bases spanning the gap. Germline loops: CDR1 MNHEY, CDR2 SVGAGI. The CDR3 loop spans 13 amino acids. The CDR3 nucleotides are TGTGCCAGCAGGGGAACGGGGGAGACTGAAGCTTTCTTT. This sequence encodes CASRGTGETEAFF.

This clone was seen a few times. The rearrangement uses TRBV2 and TRBJ1-2; no reliable D call. Trimming stripped 6 bases from V and 4 bases from J, with 12 bases between. The CDR3 has 13 amino acids. CDR1 and CDR2 from the germline V gene are SNHLY and FYNNEI. The CDR3 spells CASRRLQTYGYTF. The CDR3 nucleotides are TGTGCCAGCAGGCGGTTGCAGACCTATGGCTACACCTTC.

The chain carries TRBV27 and TRBJ1-1; D possibly corresponds to TRBD1 (6 bases). The CDR3 is 14 amino acids. The germline V gene has CDR1 MNHEY and CDR2 SMNVEV (reference sequence). The V end was cut by 6 bases, the J end by 5 bases, with 16 bases between. CDR3 region: CASRSQGSRTEAFF. The CDR3 DNA is TGTGCCAGCAGGTCGCAGGGGAGTAGGACTGAAGCTTTCTTT.

The chain joins TRBV10-3 to TRBJ1-1; D unresolved. Trimming took 6 bases from V and 0 from J, leaving 11 bases between them. CDR3 length equals 14 residues. In germline, CDR1 is ENHRY, CDR2 SYGVKD. The CDR3 DNA sequence: TGTGCCATCAGCCCCCCAGGCTTGAACACTGAAGCTTTCTTT. This gives the protein CAISPPGLNTEAFF.

This clone was counted ten times or more. V and J are TRBV19 and TRBJ2-2; D gene ambiguous. Trimming shortened V by 6 bases and J by 0 bases, and 8 bases separated the two germline ends. The CDR3 consists of 14 residues. Germline assignment: CDR1 LNHDA and CDR2 SQIVND (reference sequence). The CDR3 loop is CASRGVANTGELFF. CDR3 DNA: TGTGCCAGTAGAGGAGTCGCGAACACCGGGGAGCTGTTTTTT.

The chain combines TRBV6-2 or TRBV6-3 with TRBJ1-1; D ambiguous. Trimming cost V 2 bases and J 11 bases, with 15 bases left between them. This CDR3 is built from 13 residues. The germline gives CDR1 MNHEY, CDR2 SVGEGT. This CDR3 is CASSYGLGKRAFF. The CDR3 DNA reads as TGTGCCAGCAGTTACGGGCTGGGGAAGCGGGCTTTCTTT.

V is TRBV2 and J is TRBJ2-7; 7 positions match TRBD1. The junction had 6 bases not matched to a gene; V was cut back by 1 base and J by 3 bases. The CDR3 has 15 residues. Looked up from germline, CDR1 is SNHLY and CDR2 is FYNNEI. CDR3 loop: CASSEVSGQSYEQYF. The CDR3, as DNA: TGTGCCAGCAGTGAAGTTTCGGGACAGAGCTACGAGCAGTACTTC.

The J gene is TRBJ2-7, the V gene TRBV18, with 10 bases lining up with TRBD1. Trimming at V came to 5 bases and at J to 4 bases, leaving 5 bases not matched to a gene. The CDR3 loop spans 14 amino acids. In germline, CDR1 is KGHSH, CDR2 LQKENI. The DNA of the CDR3 is TGTGCCAGCTCAGGGACAGGGGAGGGGTACGAGCAGTACTTC. This encodes CASSGTGEGYEQYF.

The V call is TRBV19, the J call TRBJ1-1; maybe TRBD1 (6 bases). Trimming stripped 5 bases from V and 1 base from J, with 14 bases between. The germline CDR1 and CDR2 sequences are LNHDA and SQIVND (reference sequence). The CDR3 sequence is 15 residues long. DNA of the CDR3: TGTGCCAGTAGTCCCTCGGGGGGGCCGAACACTGAAGCTTTCTTT. It specifies CASSPSGGPNTEAFF.

This chain uses TRBV6-2 or TRBV6-3 with TRBJ2-7, with D perhaps TRBD2 (6 bases). V gave up 2 bases and J gave up 1 base, with 12 bases separating them. In germline, CDR1 is MNHEY, CDR2 SVGEGT. The CDR3 length is 15 residues. This CDR3 reads CASSYRLEGSYEQYF. Written as DNA, the CDR3 is TGTGCCAGCAGTTACAGGTTGGAGGGGTCCTACGAGCAGTACTTC.

V gene TRBV20-1 combines with J gene TRBJ2-7, with D maybe TRBD2 (5 bases). V was shortened by 3 bases and J by 3 bases, with 12 bases between the two germline ends. This CDR3 is built from 13 residues. Germline CDR1 is DFQATT and CDR2 is SNEGSKA (reference sequence). The CDR3 DNA sequence: TGCAGTGCTAGTGGGAGTTTAGGCTACGAGCAGTACTTC. It translates to CSASGSLGYEQYF.

The chain combines TRBV2 with TRBJ2-7, with D maybe TRBD1 (6 bases). V was cut by 7 bases and J by 2 bases, with 12 bases left in between. Germline CDR1 reads SNHLY; CDR2 reads FYNNEI. This CDR3 is built from 13 residues. The CDR3 DNA follows: TGTGCCAGCAAGGACAGACAGCCCTACGAGCAGTACTTC. The encoded protein is CASKDRQPYEQYF.

This rearrangement joins TRBV5-8 to TRBJ1-5, with 9 bases lining up with TRBD1. The V gene's germline CDR1 is SGHTS and CDR2 YDEGEE. J gave up 7 bases and V 3 bases, and 8 bases lay outside the gene matches. The CDR3 runs 15 residues. CDR3 sequence (DNA): TGTGCCAGCAGCTCGGGACAGGGAATGAACCAGCCCCAGCATTTT. Its protein is CASSSGQGMNQPQHF. The full variable domain, its missing parts supplied by reference TRBV5-8 and TRBJ1-5, is EAGVTQSPTHLIKTRGQQATLRCSPISGHTSVYWYQQALGLGLQFLLWYDEGEERNRGNFPPRFSGRQFPNYSSELNVNALELEDSALYLCASSSGQGMNQPQHFGDGTRLSIL.

J is TRBJ2-5 and V is TRBV5-6; maybe TRBD2 (5 bases). Trimming removed 0 bases from V and 1 base from J, with 10 bases in between. The CDR3 spans 15 residues. Germline CDR1 is SGHDT and CDR2 is YYEEEE. The CDR3 sequence: CASSLGSGLQETQYF. CDR3 in DNA: TGTGCCAGCAGCTTGGGGTCAGGACTCCAAGAGACCCAGTACTTC.

This clone was picked up a small number of times. This chain links TRBV19 with TRBJ2-7; D might be TRBD1 (6 bases). This CDR3 comprises 14 residues. The V end was cut by 3 bases, the J end by 0 bases, with 9 bases between. CDR1 is LNHDA and CDR2 is SQIVND in the germline V gene (reference sequence). CDR3 DNA: TGTGCCAGTAGTATCTGGGACAACTCCTACGAGCAGTACTTC. Encoded protein: CASSIWDNSYEQYF.

The CDR3 DNA reads as TGTGCCAGCAGCTTAGGAGGACTCTTCATAACGACAGATACGCAGTATTTT. Encoded protein: CASSLGGLFITTDTQYF. The chain is built from TRBV7-6 and TRBJ2-3; D possibly corresponds to TRBD2 (5 bases). CDR3 length: 17 amino acids. The germline V gene has CDR1 SGHVS and CDR2 FNYEAQ. Trimming removed 1 base from V and 3 bases from J, with 17 bases in between.

This sequence joins TRBV5-1 and TRBJ1-5; TRBD1 matches at 7 bases. Germline-derived CDR1 and CDR2 are SGHRS and YFSETQ. This CDR3 spans 15 amino acids. Trimming removed 7 bases from V and 4 bases from J; junction bases left unmatched: 11. CDR3 region: CASREPQGGNQPQHF. The CDR3 DNA sequence: TGCGCCAGCCGGGAGCCGCAGGGGGGAAATCAGCCCCAGCATTTT.

The rearrangement links TRBV9 to TRBJ2-7; a possible D gene is TRBD2 (6 bases). Germline V gene lookup returns CDR1 SGDLS and CDR2 YYNGEE. The CDR3 is 14 residues long. Between the trimmed V and J ends, which lost 0 bases and 5 bases, there was a span of 12 bases. The DNA of the CDR3 is TGTGCCAGCAGCGTAGGAAGGGAGGTGGACGAGCAGTACTTC. Residues: CASSVGREVDEQYF. Drawing the rest from reference TRBV9 and TRBJ2-7, the complete variable domain is DSGVTQTPKHLITATGQRVTLRCSPRSGDLSVYWYQQSLDQGLQFLIQYYNGEERAKGNILERFSAQQFPDLHSELNLSSLELGDSALYFCASSVGREVDEQYFGPGTRLTVT.